This entry is about one T cell receptor (beta chain). Some clones are missing from TCRdb's copy, which holds only in-frame ones; the method was immunoSEQ multiplex PCR. The sample carries around 69,000 clones, around 92% recorded once. This specimen belongs to a study of T cell changes during pregnancy in multiple sclerosis. This CDR3 spans 16 amino acids. Germline V CDR1 and CDR2: SGDLS, YYNGEE. The V end lost 4 bases, the J end lost 4 bases, and 21 bases lay between the germline ends. This chain connects TRBV9 to TRBJ2-7; TRBD1 might be the D (7 bases). This TCR derives from a female donor in good health, enrolled as a control in a pregnancy study. The sequenced sample was peripheral blood, obtained in the third trimester of pregnancy. The CDR3 DNA sequence: TGTGCCAGCAGCCCCCGGGGTCAGGGGGGCCCGTACGAGCAGTACTTC. It translates to CASSPRGQGGPYEQYF.